Listed here are 15 T cell receptor beta chains from one sample, sequenced in a study of T cell repertoires in aging, cancer and after chemotherapy (dated by TCRdb to between 2017 and 2020). TCRdb names Illumina MiSeq as the instrument used. Using a mixed TRB-A/B primer pool, multiplex touch-down PCR amplified rearranged TRB sequences covering the V, D and J segments. Starting from the raw public reads, TCRdb applied fastp trimming at Q25, assembled clones with MiXCR and retained in-frame beta chains. CDR3 protein sequences are deduplicated, and each keeps its most common genes and DNA. This sample holds around 2,500 distinct CDR3 sequences; 20% to 30% were observed only once. Of the sample, about 6.7% falls within the top ten clones. TCR beta rearrangements were amplified from genomic DNA extracted from peripheral blood rather than from sorted cells or RNA. Input material: blood. All receptors come from a human donor with a solid tumor.

This clonotype was seen only once. The chain couples TRBV6-5 to TRBJ1-2, with TRBD1 matching 10 bases. CDR1 is MNHEY and CDR2 is SVGAGI in the germline V gene. CDR3 size: 16 residues. Losses at the gene ends were 8 bases for V and 7 bases for J; bases not matched to a gene: 16. The CDR3 spells CASSPQADRGLGGYTF. CDR3 in DNA: TGTGCCAGCTCACCACAAGCCGACAGGGGGCTTGGTGGCTACACCTTC.

This clonotype is labeled medium-sized. The chain employs TRBV11-1 and TRBJ2-3; 14 bases match TRBD2. V gave up 5 bases and J gave up 5 bases; unmatched junction bases: 6. The length of the CDR3 is 16 residues. Per the germline V gene, CDR1 is SGHAT and CDR2 is FQDESV (reference sequence). CDR3 sequence: CASSRLAGGPRDTQYF. The DNA of the CDR3 is TGTGCCAGCAGCCGACTAGCGGGAGGGCCCCGAGATACGCAGTATTTT.

V and J are TRBV4-1 and TRBJ2-1; D gene unclear. Germline V gene data show CDR1 as MGHRA and CDR2 as YSYEKL. This CDR3 has 14 amino acids. Between the trimmed V and J ends, which lost 0 bases and 1 base, there was a span of 4 bases. This chain's CDR3 is CASSQERSYNEQFF. The CDR3 bases are TGCGCCAGCAGCCAAGAGCGGTCCTACAATGAGCAGTTCTTC.

This clonotype is medium-sized by share. This chain uses TRBV30 with TRBJ1-2; 10 bases align to TRBD1. V lost 3 bases, J lost 12 bases, and 7 bases stayed unmatched. The CDR3 runs 12 residues. CDR1 is GTSNPN, CDR2 SVGIG, per germline (reference sequence). This CDR3 is CAWRRGTGDNTF. The CDR3 bases are TGTGCCTGGAGGAGGGGGACAGGGGATAACACCTTC.

The V and J genes are TRBV24-1 and TRBJ1-5; D unclear. The CDR3 is 14 amino acids. CDR1 and CDR2 from the germline V gene are KGHDR and SFDVKD. The V end was cut by 0 bases, the J end by 0 bases, with 2 bases between. The CDR3 here is CATSDLVSNQPQHF. The DNA for the CDR3 is TGTGCCACCAGTGATTTGGTTAGCAATCAGCCCCAGCATTTT.

This clonotype is large in the sample. The V and J genes are TRBV6-5 and TRBJ1-2; 7 bases are a match to TRBD1. The germline CDR1 and CDR2 sequences are MNHEY and SVGAGI. Trimming removed 2 bases from V and 6 bases from J; junction bases left unmatched: 3. This CDR3 region has 13 residues. This CDR3 reads CASSYGQGDGYTF. CDR3 coding DNA: TGTGCCAGCAGTTACGGGCAGGGGGATGGCTACACCTTC.

The chain combines TRBV5-8 with TRBJ1-6; TRBD1 matches 10 bases. Trimming took 6 bases from V and 10 from J; bases not matched to a gene: 7. The CDR3 has 14 amino acids. Germline V gene sequence: CDR1 SGHTS, CDR2 YDEGEE. The CDR3 region has the DNA TGTGCCAGCAACCGGGACAGGGGAAACTCACCCCTCCACTTT. It specifies CASNRDRGNSPLHF.

The V call is TRBV5-1, the J call TRBJ2-6, with 9 bases that match TRBD2. Per germline, CDR1 SGHRS and CDR2 YFSETQ. J gave up 2 bases and V 1 base, and 4 bases lay outside the gene matches. This CDR3 has 17 residues. The CDR3, as DNA: TGCGCCAGCAGCTTGAGGCGGGGGGGCGCTGGGGCCAACGTCCTGACTTTC. It is translated as CASSLRRGGAGANVLTF.

By sample share, this clonotype is large. V is TRBV6-1 and J is TRBJ2-1; 8 bases are a match to TRBD1. V shed 6 bases and J 5 bases; nucleotides not matched to a gene: 9. The CDR3 length is 15 residues. Germline V gene data show CDR1 as MNHNS and CDR2 as SASEGT. The CDR3: CASSLRDRLNNEQFF. In DNA form, the CDR3 reads TGTGCCAGCAGCCTCCGGGACAGGCTTAACAATGAGCAGTTCTTC.

The genes are TRBV6-6 and TRBJ2-7; no firm D call. Trimming left V 5 bases short and J 2 bases short, with 16 bases between. Germline V CDR1 and CDR2: MNHNY, SVGAGI (reference sequence). This CDR3 is built from 15 residues. In DNA form, the CDR3 reads TGTGCCAGCAGTACCCCGGTCCTTCAAGCCTACGAGCAGTACTTC. Translated, it gives CASSTPVLQAYEQYF.

The chain recombines TRBV18 with TRBJ2-5; TRBD1 aligns across 7 bases. The CDR3 is 13 amino acids. The germline V gene has CDR1 KGHSH and CDR2 LQKENI. Trimming took 2 bases from V and 5 from J; bases not matched to a gene: 2. Here the CDR3 reads CASSPDRAETQYF. CDR3 sequence (DNA): TGTGCCAGCTCACCAGACAGGGCCGAGACCCAGTACTTC.

Only a few counts were recorded for this clonotype. The chain carries TRBV7-9 and TRBJ2-3, with D maybe TRBD2 (6 bases). Germline assignment: CDR1 SEHNR and CDR2 FQNEAQ (reference sequence). Trimming left V 1 base short and J 2 bases short, with 13 bases between. The CDR3 totals 16 residues. CDR3 residues: CASSLVGLLSTDTQYF. The CDR3, as DNA: TGTGCCAGCAGCTTAGTGGGACTTCTATCCACAGATACGCAGTATTTT. Using reference TRBV7-9 and TRBJ2-3 for the parts outside the CDR3, the full variable domain is DTGVSQNPRHKITKRGQNVTFRCDPISEHNRLYWYRQTLGQGPEFLTYFQNEAQLEKSRLLSDRFSAERPKGSFSTLEIQRTEQGDSAMYLCASSLVGLLSTDTQYFGPGTRLTVL.

The V call is TRBV12-3 or TRBV12-4, the J call TRBJ2-1, with 12 bases that match TRBD2. The CDR3 consists of 15 residues. After removal of 5 bases from V and 6 bases from J, the junction contained 5 bases not matched to a gene. The CDR3 bases are TGTGCCAGCAGTGCTAGCGGGGGGGTACGCAATGAGCAGTTCTTC. Protein product: CASSASGGVRNEQFF.

The chain combines TRBV20-1 with TRBJ1-1; 7 nucleotides agree with TRBD1. Germline CDR1 and CDR2: DFQATT and SNEGSKA (reference sequence). Losses at the gene ends were 4 bases for V and 7 bases for J; bases not matched to a gene: 6. This CDR3 comprises 12 residues. CDR3 residues: CSAIQGKNEAFF. The CDR3 region has the DNA TGCAGTGCTATACAGGGGAAAAATGAAGCTTTCTTT.

By share, this clonotype counts as medium-sized. The chain joins TRBV11-1 to TRBJ1-1, with a tentative D call TRBD1 (6 bases). Per the germline V gene, CDR1 is SGHAT and CDR2 is FQDESV (reference sequence). This CDR3 has 14 amino acids. Trimming took off 5 bases at V and 0 bases at J, with 10 bases between the two ends. This chain's CDR3 is CASSPGQMNTEAFF. The CDR3, as DNA: TGTGCCAGCAGCCCTGGACAGATGAACACTGAAGCTTTCTTT.